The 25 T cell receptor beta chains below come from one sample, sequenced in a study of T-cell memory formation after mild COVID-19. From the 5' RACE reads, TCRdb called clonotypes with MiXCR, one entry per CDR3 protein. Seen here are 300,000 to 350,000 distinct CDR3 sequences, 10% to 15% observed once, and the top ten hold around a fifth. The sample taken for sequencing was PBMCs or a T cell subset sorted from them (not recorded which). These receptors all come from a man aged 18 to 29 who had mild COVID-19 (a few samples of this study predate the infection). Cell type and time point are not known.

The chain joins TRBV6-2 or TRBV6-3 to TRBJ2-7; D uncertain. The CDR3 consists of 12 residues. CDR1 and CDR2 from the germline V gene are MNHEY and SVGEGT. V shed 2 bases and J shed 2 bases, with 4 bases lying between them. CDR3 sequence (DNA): TGTGCCAGCAGTTACAAGACCTACGAGCAGTACGTC. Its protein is CASSYKTYEQYV.

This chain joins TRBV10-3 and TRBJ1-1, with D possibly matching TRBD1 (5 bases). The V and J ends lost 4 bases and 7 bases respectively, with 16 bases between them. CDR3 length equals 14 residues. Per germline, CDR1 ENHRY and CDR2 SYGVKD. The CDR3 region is CAISGNLRDGEAFF. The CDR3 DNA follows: TGTGCCATCAGTGGTAACCTGAGGGACGGTGAAGCTTTCTTT.

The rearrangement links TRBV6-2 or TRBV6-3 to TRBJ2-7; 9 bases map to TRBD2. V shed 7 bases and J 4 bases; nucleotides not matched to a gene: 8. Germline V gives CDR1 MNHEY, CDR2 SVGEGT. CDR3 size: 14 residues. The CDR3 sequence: CASNRSGGPYEQYF. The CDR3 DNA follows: TGTGCCAGCAATAGAAGCGGGGGGCCGTACGAGCAGTACTTC.

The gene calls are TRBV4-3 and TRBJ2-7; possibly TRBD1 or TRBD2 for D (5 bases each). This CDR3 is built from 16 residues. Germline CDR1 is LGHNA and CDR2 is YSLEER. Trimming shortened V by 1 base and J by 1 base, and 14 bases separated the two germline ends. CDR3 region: CASSQGRGVRSYEQYF. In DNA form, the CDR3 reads TGCGCCAGCAGCCAAGGTCGAGGGGTAAGGTCCTACGAGCAGTACTTC.

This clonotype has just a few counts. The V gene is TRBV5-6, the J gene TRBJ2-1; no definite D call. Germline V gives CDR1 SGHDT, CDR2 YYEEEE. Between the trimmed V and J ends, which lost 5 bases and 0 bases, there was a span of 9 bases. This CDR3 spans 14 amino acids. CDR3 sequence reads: CASRFGDSYNEQFF. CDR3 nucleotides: TGTGCCAGCAGGTTCGGAGACTCCTACAATGAGCAGTTCTTC.

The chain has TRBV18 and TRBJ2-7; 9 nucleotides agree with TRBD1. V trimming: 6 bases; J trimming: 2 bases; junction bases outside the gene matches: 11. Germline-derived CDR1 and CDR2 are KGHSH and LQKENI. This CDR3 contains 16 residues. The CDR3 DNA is TGTGCCAGCTCTTCCATCCGAGGGACAGGGACCTACGAGCAGTACTTC. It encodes CASSSIRGTGTYEQYF. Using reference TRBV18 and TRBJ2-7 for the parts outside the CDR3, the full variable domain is NAGVMQNPRHLVRRRGQEARLRCSPMKGHSHVYWYRQLPEEGLKFMVYLQKENIIDESGMPKERFSAEFPKEGPSILRIQQVVRGDSAAYFCASSSIRGTGTYEQYFGPGTRLTVT.

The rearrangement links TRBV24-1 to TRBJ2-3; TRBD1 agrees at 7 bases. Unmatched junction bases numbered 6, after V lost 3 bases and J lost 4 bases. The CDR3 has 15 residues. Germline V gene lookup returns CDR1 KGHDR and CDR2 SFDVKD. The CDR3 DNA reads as TGTGCCACCAGTGATCCTACAGGGGCCGCAGATACGCAGTATTTT. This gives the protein CATSDPTGAADTQYF.

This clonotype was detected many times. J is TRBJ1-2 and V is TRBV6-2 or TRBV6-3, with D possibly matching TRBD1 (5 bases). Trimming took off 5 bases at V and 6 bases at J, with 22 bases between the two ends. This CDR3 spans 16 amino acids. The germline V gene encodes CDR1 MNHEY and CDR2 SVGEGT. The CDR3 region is CASSPLPGRRVDGYTF. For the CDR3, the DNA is TGTGCCAGCAGTCCTCTCCCGGGACGCCGTGTTGATGGCTACACCTTC.

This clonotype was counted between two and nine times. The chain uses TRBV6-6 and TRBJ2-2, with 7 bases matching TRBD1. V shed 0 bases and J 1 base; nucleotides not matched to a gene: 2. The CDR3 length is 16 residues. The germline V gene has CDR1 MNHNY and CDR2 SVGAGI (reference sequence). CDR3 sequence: CASSYSGTENTGELFF. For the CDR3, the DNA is TGTGCCAGCAGTTACTCGGGGACAGAGAACACCGGGGAGCTGTTTTTT.

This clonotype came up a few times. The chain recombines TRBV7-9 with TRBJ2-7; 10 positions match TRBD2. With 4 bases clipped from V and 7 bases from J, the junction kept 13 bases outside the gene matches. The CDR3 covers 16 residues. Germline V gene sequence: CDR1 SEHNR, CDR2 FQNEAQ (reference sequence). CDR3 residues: CASSSLLASGGSEQYF. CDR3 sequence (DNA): TGTGCCAGCAGCTCTCTGTTGGCTAGCGGGGGTAGTGAGCAGTACTTC. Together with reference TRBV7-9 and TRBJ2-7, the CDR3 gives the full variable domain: DTGVSQNPRHKITKRGQNVTFRCDPISEHNRLYWYRQTLGQGPEFLTYFQNEAQLEKSRLLSDRFSAERPKGSFSTLEIQRTEQGDSAMYLCASSSLLASGGSEQYFGPGTRLTVT.

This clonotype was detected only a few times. CDR3 nucleotides: TGCGCCAGCAGCACCGGGACAGTGTCCTACGAGCAGTACTTC. Amino acids: CASSTGTVSYEQYF. V usage is TRBV5-1 and J usage is TRBJ2-7; 7 bases match TRBD1. Germline assignment: CDR1 SGHRS and CDR2 YFSETQ. CDR3 length: 14 residues. The J segment lost 1 base and the V segment lost 4 bases, leaving 5 bases of the junction unmatched. Supplemented by reference TRBV5-1 and TRBJ2-7, the full variable domain reads KAGVTQTPRYLIKTRGQQVTLSCSPISGHRSVSWYQQTPGQGLQFLFEYFSETQRNKGNFPGRFSGRQFSNSRSEMNVSTLELGDSALYLCASSTGTVSYEQYFGPGTRLTVT.

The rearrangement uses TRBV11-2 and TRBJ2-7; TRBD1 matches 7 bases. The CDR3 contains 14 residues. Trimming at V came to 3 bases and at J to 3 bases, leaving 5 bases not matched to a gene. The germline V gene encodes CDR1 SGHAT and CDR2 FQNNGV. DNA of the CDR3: TGTGCCAGCAGCTTTGGGACAGCCCTCTACGAGCAGTACTTC. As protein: CASSFGTALYEQYF.

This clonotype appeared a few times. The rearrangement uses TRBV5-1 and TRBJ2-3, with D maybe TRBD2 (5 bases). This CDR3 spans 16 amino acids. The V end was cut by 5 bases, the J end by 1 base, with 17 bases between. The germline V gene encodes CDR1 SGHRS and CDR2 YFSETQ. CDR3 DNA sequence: TGCGCCAGCAGGCCGGACTCCAACTACGGCACAGATACGCAGTATTTT. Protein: CASRPDSNYGTDTQYF.

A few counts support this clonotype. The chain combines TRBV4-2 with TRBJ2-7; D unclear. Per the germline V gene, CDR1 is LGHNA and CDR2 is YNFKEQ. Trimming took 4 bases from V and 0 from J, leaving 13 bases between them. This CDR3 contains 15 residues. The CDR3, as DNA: TGTGCCAGCAGCCCCTGGCCCAGTCGCTCCTACGAGCAGTACGTC. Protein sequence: CASSPWPSRSYEQYV.

DNA of the CDR3: TGTGCCATCAGGGTGACTAGCGGGGGGTGGGGAGATACGCAGTATTTT. It specifies CAIRVTSGGWGDTQYF. J is TRBJ2-3 and V is TRBV10-3, with TRBD2 identical over 13 bases. V shed 6 bases, J shed 5 bases, and the junction held 8 bases outside the gene matches. The CDR3 is 16 amino acids. Germline V gives CDR1 ENHRY, CDR2 SYGVKD.

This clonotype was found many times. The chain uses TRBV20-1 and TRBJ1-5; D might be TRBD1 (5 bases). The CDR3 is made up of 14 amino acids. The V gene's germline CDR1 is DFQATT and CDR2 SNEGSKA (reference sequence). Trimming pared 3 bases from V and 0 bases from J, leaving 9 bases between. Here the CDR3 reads CSASWGNSNQPQHF. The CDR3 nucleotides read TGCAGTGCTAGTTGGGGGAATAGCAATCAGCCCCAGCATTTT.

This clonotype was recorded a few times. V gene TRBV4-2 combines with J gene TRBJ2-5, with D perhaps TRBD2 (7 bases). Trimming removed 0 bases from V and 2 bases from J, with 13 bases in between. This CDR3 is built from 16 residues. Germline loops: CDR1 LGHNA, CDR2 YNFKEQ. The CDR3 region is CASSQDGRGGQETQYF. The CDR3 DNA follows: TGTGCCAGCAGCCAAGATGGGAGGGGGGGGCAAGAGACCCAGTACTTC.

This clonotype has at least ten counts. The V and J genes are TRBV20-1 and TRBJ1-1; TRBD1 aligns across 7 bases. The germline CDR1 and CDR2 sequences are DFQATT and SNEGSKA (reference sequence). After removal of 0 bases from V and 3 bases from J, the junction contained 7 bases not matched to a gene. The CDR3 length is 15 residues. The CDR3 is CSARDGETGDTEAFF. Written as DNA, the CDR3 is TGCAGTGCTAGAGATGGGGAAACAGGGGACACTGAAGCTTTCTTT.

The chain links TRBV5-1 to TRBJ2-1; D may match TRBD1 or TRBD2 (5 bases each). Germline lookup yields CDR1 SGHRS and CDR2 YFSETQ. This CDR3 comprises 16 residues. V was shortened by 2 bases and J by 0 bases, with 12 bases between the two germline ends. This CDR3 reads CASSLRDGLSYNEQFF. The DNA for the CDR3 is TGCGCCAGCAGCTTAAGGGACGGACTCTCCTACAATGAGCAGTTCTTC.

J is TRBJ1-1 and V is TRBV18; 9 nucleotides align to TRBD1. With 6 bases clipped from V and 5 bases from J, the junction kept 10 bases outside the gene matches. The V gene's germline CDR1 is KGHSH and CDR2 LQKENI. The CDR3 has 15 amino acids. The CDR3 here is CASSSDRGIRTEAFF. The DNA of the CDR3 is TGTGCCAGCTCCTCGGACAGGGGAATCAGAACTGAAGCTTTCTTT.

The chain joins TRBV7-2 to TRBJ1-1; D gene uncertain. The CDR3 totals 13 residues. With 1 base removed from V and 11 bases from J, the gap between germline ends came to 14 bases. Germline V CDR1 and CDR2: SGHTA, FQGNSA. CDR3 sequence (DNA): TGTGCCAGCAGCTTAGGTTTGGGCGCCCGGGCTTTCTTT. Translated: CASSLGLGARAFF.

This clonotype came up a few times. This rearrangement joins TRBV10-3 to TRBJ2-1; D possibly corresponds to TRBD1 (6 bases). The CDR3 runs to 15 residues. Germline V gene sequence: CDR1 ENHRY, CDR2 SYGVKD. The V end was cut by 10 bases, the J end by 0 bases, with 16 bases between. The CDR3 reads CATSPGQSSYNEQFF. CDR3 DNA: TGTGCCACCTCCCCCGGACAGAGCTCCTACAATGAGCAGTTCTTC.

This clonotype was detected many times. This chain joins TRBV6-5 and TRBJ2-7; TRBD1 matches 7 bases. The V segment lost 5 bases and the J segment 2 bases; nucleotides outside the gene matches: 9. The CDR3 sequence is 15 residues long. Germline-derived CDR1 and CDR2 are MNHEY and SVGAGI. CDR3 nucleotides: TGTGCCAGCAGTCCCTCAACAGGGGTCCCCTACGAGCAGTACTTC. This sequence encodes CASSPSTGVPYEQYF.

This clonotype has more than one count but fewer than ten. The CDR3 loop reads CASSLAGFTLHF. The CDR3 DNA is TGTGCCAGCAGCTTAGCTGGCTTCACCCTCCACTTT. The chain uses TRBV7-9 and TRBJ1-6; D is uncertain. Deletions cut 0 bases from V and 14 bases from J, with 8 bases between. Germline CDR1 is SEHNR and CDR2 is FQNEAQ (reference sequence). This CDR3 is built from 12 residues. Full variable domain (outside the CDR3, taken from reference TRBV7-9 and TRBJ1-6): DTGVSQNPRHKITKRGQNVTFRCDPISEHNRLYWYRQTLGQGPEFLTYFQNEAQLEKSRLLSDRFSAERPKGSFSTLEIQRTEQGDSAMYLCASSLAGFTLHFGNGTRLTVT.

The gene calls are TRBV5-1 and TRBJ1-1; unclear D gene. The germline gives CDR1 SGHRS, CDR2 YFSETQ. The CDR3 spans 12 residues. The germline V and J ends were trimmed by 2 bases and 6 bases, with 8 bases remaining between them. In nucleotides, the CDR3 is TGCGCCAGCAGCTTCGGCGGGGCTGAAGCTTTCTTT. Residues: CASSFGGAEAFF.